The source of this T cell receptor (beta chain) is a study of low-dose radiotherapy and immunotherapy resistance in tumors. Trimming cost V 0 bases and J 0 bases, with 10 bases left between them. The CDR3 sequence is 16 residues long. Germline V gene data show CDR1 as SGHRS and CDR2 as YFSETQ. Alpha and beta chains were covered, as first-strand cDNA relied on TRAV- and TRBV-specific primers. For amplifying TCRs, the PCR ran for 20 to 25 cycles with Phusion, which was used together with a constant-region primer and the adapter on the V primers. TCRdb re-called the reads with MiXCR, one entry per CDR3 protein. The sample includes about 20,000 distinct CDR3 sequences, about 74% of them seen just once.

V usage is TRBV5-1 and J usage is TRBJ2-1; tentative D call: TRBD2 (5 bases). This clonotype was sampled from a human donor with advanced metastatic prostate, ovarian, gallbladder or colorectal cancer (not recorded which). This table probably holds off-target reads from a library built for another chain. The CDR3 bases are TGCGCCAGCAGCTTGGAGACTATAGGCTCCTACAATGAGCAGTTCTTC. Amino acid sequence: CASSLETIGSYNEQFF.